This T cell receptor (beta chain) was captured in a study of siplizumab effects on memory and regulatory T cells. Broader study findings: Just a small share of alloreactive clones was traced back to unstimulated subsets. Suppressive activity of Tregs proliferating in siplizumab cultures remained unconfirmed. With siplizumab, cumulative frequency of CD4+ memory-derived alloreactive sequences dropped significantly.

Profiled with immunoSEQ multiplex PCR; TCRdb holds only in-frame clones, not every one. The table shows approximately 100,000 clones, with 94% occurring only once. CDR1 SGHVS and CDR2 FQNEAQ come from the germline V gene. The germline V and J ends were trimmed by 2 bases and 0 bases, with 9 bases remaining between them. The length of the CDR3 is 15 residues. Of note for this clone: What it binds is unknown.

This TCR came from a human donor in good health. The chain combines TRBV7-8 with TRBJ2-3; D gene unclear. The sequencing sample was made of Tregs sorted from blood. The CDR3 loop reads CASSLTLTSTDTQYF. CDR3 sequence (DNA): TGTGCCAGCAGCTTAACTCTTACCAGCACAGATACGCAGTATTTT.